Sequencing of this T cell receptor beta chain was carried out in a study of blood T cells in healthy people across ages (dated by TCRdb to the mid-2010s). Concerning the study at large: In model experiments, template switching captured roughly one uniquely barcoded TCR beta cDNA molecule for every two T cells. To avoid experimental bias, donors of different ages were distributed randomly across sequencing lanes. The study analyzed two additional independent replicas of 1 million unique cDNA reads from the same blood draw for two donors, one aged 18 to 30 and one aged 80 or older. The donors were divided into four age groups: young (average around 15 years), middle-aged (roughly 40), aged (about 60) and long-lived (approximately 74). To track age-related changes in TCR beta repertoire diversity, the study relied on deep sequencing normalized with unique cDNA molecular identifiers.

The library came from 5' RACE. Sequencing instrument: Illumina HiSeq 2500. The second PCR ran for about 7 to 11 cycles and used a J-beta primer mix along with a sample-barcoded 5' primer. Each TCR beta cDNA molecule received a unique molecular identifier from a template-switch 5' adaptor carrying 12 random nucleotides. Each sample yielded at least 3 million CDR3-containing paired-end reads. The Mint cDNA synthesis kit, primed by a TRBC-specific oligonucleotide, was used to synthesize first-strand cDNA from all RNA. After uracil-DNA glycosylase treatment, a first 18-cycle PCR used universal primers M1SS and BC2_uni_R on all cDNA. As for how the authors treated the data: Each sample was normalized by randomly selecting 1 million high-quality reads, each carrying a distinct molecular identifier. Instead of being binned into consensus sequences, reads that shared molecular identifiers were thrown out. MiTCR, with a Q25 quality threshold and the strictest error-elimination algorithm, was used for CDR3 identification, clonotype clustering and error correction. A nonparametric unseen species model with Euler transformation was used to estimate lower-bound total TCR beta diversity. The public reads were run again by TCRdb, first through fastp at Q25 and then through MiXCR, and only productive beta chains were kept. Rows matching on CDR3 protein sequence are summarized as one entry with the most common DNA and genes. The V and J calls follow TCRdb's processing rather than the paper's. In this sample the table shows around 850,000 distinct CDR3 sequences, about 37% of which occur a single time. The ten largest clones take up 10% to 15% of the sample.

The approximately 40 donors, aged roughly 6 to 95 years, were systemically healthy Caucasian individuals from Russia. Each donor gave about 9.7 milliliters of peripheral blood, drawn into EDTA-treated Vacutainer tubes. Ficoll-Paque density-gradient centrifugation was used to isolate PBMCs, with at least 7 million obtained per sample. Total RNA, at least 5.5 micrograms per sample, was extracted from PBMCs with Trizol reagent. The percentages of naive CD45RAhigh/CD27high T cells were determined by flow cytometry on a PBMC aliquot from every donor. Between the V and J ends, shortened by 1 base and 9 bases respectively, the junction contains 17 bases. The CDR3 contains 15 residues, cysteine and phenylalanine counted. This entry keeps only the CDR3 DNA: 45 bases, framed from base 1. Via the germline V gene, CDR1 is SGDLS and CDR2 YYNGEE. What the study reported, not specific to this receptor: The CMV infection status of donors was not known, potentially confounding age-related changes in expanded clonotypes. Estimates of total diversity based on one million sequenced T cells were regarded as lower bounds and as underestimates. Observed TCR beta diversity per million T cells fell roughly linearly with age, and a significant reduction was already apparent by age roughly 41. The long-lived group showed more naive CD4+ T cells, fewer expanded clones and increased TCR diversity than the aged group, suggesting age selection. Because profiling used bulk unsorted PBMCs, naive and antigen-experienced compartments could not be compared conclusively. There was a strong correlation between observed TCR beta diversity and the percentage of naive T cells measured by flow cytometry.

This clonotype was found a few times. Its antigen is unknown. It has no much larger one-base neighbor in the sample; base qualities were not kept. The sequence derives from a man between 18 and 29 years old in good health. The specimen was blood. The receptor chain draws on TRBV9 and TRBJ2-1, with TRBD2 perhaps the D gene, on 6 matching bases. CDR3 loop: CASSVTSFPSGEQFF. The bases read TGTGCCAGCAGCGTAACTAGCTTCCCCTCGGGTGAGCAGTTCTTC.